The 8 T cell receptor beta chains below come from one sample, sequenced in a study of CXCR3-negative and CXCR3-positive naive CD8 T cells. UMI labels and 5' RACE were used to prepare the TRB cDNA libraries. No DNA is given; TCRdb re-called the 5' RACE reads and lists each CDR3 protein once. This sample's clone table lists over 45,000 distinct CDR3 sequences. What was sequenced was memory CD8+ T cells from blood. Receptors were obtained from a human donor in good health. Some clones in this sample may be carry-over from other donors' samples.

The rearrangement links TRBV7-8 to TRBJ2-7; checking the TCRdb D call of TRBD1 is not possible without DNA. Germline CDR1 SGHVS, CDR2 FQNEAQ. The CDR3 consists of 15 residues. The CDR3 region is CASSATGTGAYEQYF.

The chain carries TRBV5-1 and TRBJ1-1. CDR1 is SGHRS, CDR2 YFSETQ, per germline. This CDR3 is 12 amino acids long. This chain's CDR3 is CASTDRNTEAFF.

The chain uses TRBV5-1 and TRBJ2-1; absent DNA, TCRdb's TRBD1 call cannot be checked. This CDR3 spans 14 amino acids. CDR1 is SGHRS and CDR2 is YFSETQ in the germline V gene. Here the CDR3 reads CASSFGGGGNEQFF.

The genes are TRBV29-1 and TRBJ2-2; the TCRdb D gene call, TRBD2, has no DNA to confirm it. The CDR3 loop spans 15 amino acids. Germline V lookup: CDR1 SQVTM, CDR2 ANQGSEA. The CDR3 reads CSVQESRTNTGELFF.

This rearrangement joins TRBV9 to TRBJ1-1. The CDR3 is 16 amino acids. Germline lookup yields CDR1 SGDLS and CDR2 YYNGEE. The CDR3: CASSVGYSGMNTEAFF. Combining the CDR3 with reference TRBV9 and TRBJ1-1 gives the whole variable domain DSGVTQTPKHLITATGQRVTLRCSPRSGDLSVYWYQQSLDQGLQFLIQYYNGEERAKGNILERFSAQQFPDLHSELNLSSLELGDSALYFCASSVGYSGMNTEAFFGQGTRLTVV.

The CDR3 sequence: CSARGRDSQEEQFF. The chain links TRBV20-1 to TRBJ2-1; the TCRdb D gene call, TRBD1, has no DNA to confirm it. The CDR3 sequence is 14 residues long. Per the germline V gene, CDR1 is DFQATT and CDR2 is SNEGSKA (reference sequence).

V is TRBV11-2 and J is TRBJ2-7. The CDR3 is 13 residues long. In germline, CDR1 is SGHAT, CDR2 FQNNGV. The CDR3: CATGGGSSYEQYF.

The chain carries TRBV11-2 and TRBJ2-7; TCRdb designates TRBD1, a call that cannot be tested without DNA. CDR3 length: 16 residues. Per germline, CDR1 SGHAT and CDR2 FQNNGV. This CDR3 is CASSPVGQGFSYEQYF.